This TCR beta chain comes out of a study of blood T cell repertoires in COVID-19 (dated by TCRdb to the early 2020s). Study-wide context: Samples from collaborators originated in the United States, Italy and Spain and spanned both the acute and convalescent phases of COVID-19. Samples came from the ongoing ImmuneRACE study (first 160 participants) plus 1,254 subjects from 6 global collaborators. Sample metadata almost always included a de-identified subject ID, COVID-19 status, age in years and sex. Deeply sampled blood TCRbeta repertoires from subjects exposed to, actively infected with, or recovered from COVID-19 were included in the dataset. The repertoires were released in a freely available public database intended as a resource for research on the immune response to SARS-CoV-2. The prospective study material was composed of cDNA or gDNA derived from T cells, B-cell-depleted T cells, or PBMCs. Where HLA class I and class II types were available, the types were taken from metadata supplied by the sample provider, not from assay-based typing.

Study-level results and caveats: The quantity of clinical and demographic metadata differed by source and by participant and was supplied without curation.

TCRbeta CDR3 regions were amplified from genomic DNA by means of the immunoSEQ Assay, a bias-controlled multiplex PCR. The original methods were these. The number of nucleated cells in each sample was estimated by amplification of reference gene primers within the assay. Sequence reads were collapsed and filtered to measure the absolute abundance of every unique TCRbeta CDR3 rearrangement. For each sample, productive Simpson clonality was calculated by taking the square root of Simpson's diversity index across productive rearrangements. TCRdb mirrors the immuneACCESS table, restricted to in-frame sequences. Some clones are absent from its copies; in checked studies, under half trace to an unresolved V gene, and the reason for the others is unknown. V, J and clone size reflect that table, while D and trimming were determined from the DNA. Here the sample has about 74,000 clones; approximately 80% occur a single time. The ten top clones hold approximately 12% of the sample.

The junction shows trimming of 6 bases on V and 3 bases on J, and the gene matches do not reach 8 bases of it. In the germline V gene (reference sequence), CDR1 corresponds to LNHDA and CDR2 to SQIVND. The CDR3 holds 15 amino acids from the cysteine to the phenylalanine. The only DNA kept is the CDR3, 45 bases in frame from the first base. The collaborating institutions used their own protocols to collect whole blood in K2EDTA tubes. For TCRbeta analysis, collaborator samples were shipped as frozen whole blood, as isolated PBMCs, or as DNA extracted from either sample type. On this clone itself: There is no known antigen for this receptor. No base qualities exist here, and no much larger clone lies one base off it.

The sequenced sample was peripheral blood. The TCR sequence derives from a human donor in a cohort sampled during active COVID-19. Recombination linked TRBV19 to TRBJ1-2; 9 junctional bases match TRBD1. For the CDR3, the sequence is CASSRGQGNDYGYTF. The DNA reads as follows: TGTGCCAGTAGCCGAGGACAGGGGAATGACTATGGCTACACCTTC.